One sample yielded the 22 T cell receptor beta chains listed below, sequenced in a study of shared T cell receptors in the human thymus. Sequencing used immunoSEQ multiplex PCR; TCRdb keeps in-frame clones, though not all of them. The sample has just under 550,000 clones, 75% to 80% seen once; the top ten hold approximately 0.013%. This sample also belongs to another study, concerning human thymus T cells.

What was sequenced was thymocytes. The receptors stem from a boy less than two years old with a congenital heart defect.

J is TRBJ2-5 and V is TRBV19; 11 bases are shared with TRBD2. From germline, CDR1 is LNHDA and CDR2 SQIVND (reference sequence). The J segment lost 4 bases and the V segment lost 4 bases, leaving 5 bases of the junction unmatched. The CDR3 sequence is 15 residues long. CDR3: CASSTVAGGPETQYF. The CDR3 bases are TGTGCCAGTAGTACGGTAGCGGGAGGGCCAGAGACCCAGTACTTC.

The V and J genes are TRBV18 and TRBJ2-7; D not certain. CDR3 length: 14 residues. With 0 bases removed from V and 2 bases from J, the gap between germline ends came to 8 bases. The germline V gene encodes CDR1 KGHSH and CDR2 LQKENI. CDR3 sequence reads: CASSPPAGAYEQYF. CDR3 DNA: TGTGCCAGCTCACCACCCGCAGGCGCCTACGAGCAGTACTTC.

The V gene is TRBV11-2, the J gene TRBJ1-5; D remains unclear. CDR1 and CDR2 (germline): SGHAT, FQNNGV. V was pared by 6 bases and J by 6 bases, with 12 bases between. This CDR3 is built from 13 residues. The chain's CDR3 is CASSQAFRQPQHF. As DNA, the CDR3 is TGTGCCAGCAGTCAAGCTTTCCGTCAGCCCCAGCATTTT.

The J gene is TRBJ2-3, the V gene TRBV18; 8 nucleotides match TRBD1. The CDR3 spans 15 residues. Germline V gene sequence: CDR1 KGHSH, CDR2 LQKENI. V lost 6 bases and J lost 2; bases outside the gene matches: 7. The CDR3 coding sequence is TGTGCCAGCTCTCCGGACAGGGCCACCACAGATACGCAGTATTTT. Translation: CASSPDRATTDTQYF.

V gene TRBV29-1 combines with J gene TRBJ2-1; the D is unclear. Germline V gene lookup returns CDR1 SQVTM and CDR2 ANQGSEA. This CDR3 is built from 12 residues. V lost 4 bases and J lost 10, with 14 bases in between. The CDR3 region has the DNA TGCAGCGTTGTTGGCCCGCGACTCGAGCAGTTCTTC. It translates to CSVVGPRLEQFF.

This chain uses TRBV19 with TRBJ2-2, with TRBD1 identical over 10 bases. The CDR3 runs to 20 residues. Germline CDR1 is LNHDA and CDR2 is SQIVND (reference sequence). V trimming: 6 bases; J trimming: 4 bases; junction bases outside the gene matches: 20. CDR3 nucleotide sequence: TGTGCCAGTAGCCCGGAGAGGACAGGGGGATTACTGTCGGGCACCGGGGAGCTGTTTTTT. Its translation: CASSPERTGGLLSGTGELFF.

The chain recombines TRBV7-6 with TRBJ2-7, with D possibly matching TRBD1 (5 bases). Germline V gene lookup returns CDR1 SGHVS and CDR2 FNYEAQ. The CDR3 sequence is 14 residues long. V lost 1 base and J lost 6, with 13 bases in between. The CDR3 is CASSLGARAAEQYF. CDR3 nucleotide sequence: TGTGCCAGCAGCTTAGGGGCCAGGGCGGCCGAGCAGTACTTC.

This clone occurred a few times. The chain has TRBV7-8 and TRBJ1-2, with D possibly matching TRBD1 (5 bases). The V end was cut by 1 base, the J end by 8 bases, with 14 bases between. The CDR3 is 14 residues long. The germline V gene has CDR1 SGHVS and CDR2 FQNEAQ. CDR3 sequence: CASSLDSGMKGYTF. DNA for the CDR3: TGTGCCAGCAGCTTAGATTCAGGGATGAAAGGCTACACCTTC.

This chain connects TRBV7-9 to TRBJ1-1; a weak D match, TRBD1 (6 bases). The ends were cut back, 0 bases at V and 5 bases at J, with 16 bases in the middle. This CDR3 spans 16 amino acids. The germline gives CDR1 SEHNR, CDR2 FQNEAQ (reference sequence). The CDR3 here is CASSLAHRDLGTEAFF. The CDR3 DNA is TGTGCCAGCAGCTTAGCACACAGGGATTTGGGAACTGAAGCTTTCTTT.

V gene TRBV27 combines with J gene TRBJ1-1, with 7 bases that match TRBD1. Germline V gene lookup returns CDR1 MNHEY and CDR2 SMNVEV (reference sequence). V lost 4 bases and J lost 0; bases outside the gene matches: 2. The CDR3 runs 14 residues. The CDR3 sequence: CASSSGTVNTEAFF. The CDR3 DNA sequence: TGTGCCAGCAGTTCAGGGACAGTGAACACTGAAGCTTTCTTT.

This chain uses TRBV2 with TRBJ2-3; 13 bases are a match to TRBD2. Germline CDR1 reads SNHLY; CDR2 reads FYNNEI. CDR3 length: 20 amino acids. V was pared by 5 bases and J by 0 bases, with 14 bases of the junction left unmatched. The CDR3 coding sequence is TGTGCCAGCAGTACCCGCGGACTAGCGGGAGACAATACTAGCACAGATACGCAGTATTTT. It codes for CASSTRGLAGDNTSTDTQYF.

The genes are TRBV27 and TRBJ2-2, with 9 bases fitting TRBD1. Trimming at V came to 6 bases and at J to 5 bases, leaving 4 bases not matched to a gene. Germline loops: CDR1 MNHEY, CDR2 SMNVEV (reference sequence). The CDR3 length is 14 residues. CDR3 bases: TGTGCCAGCAGCCCGGGACAGGGAACCGGGGAGCTGTTTTTT. Encoded protein: CASSPGQGTGELFF.

This rearrangement joins TRBV25-1 to TRBJ1-1; D is unresolved. Trimming pared 1 base from V and 3 bases from J, leaving 9 bases between. The germline CDR1 and CDR2 sequences are MGHDK and SYGVNS. The CDR3 sequence is 14 residues long. CDR3 in DNA: TGTGCCAGCAGTGAATCCAACAGACACACTGAAGCTTTCTTT. It translates to CASSESNRHTEAFF.

This chain connects TRBV29-1 to TRBJ2-2, with 7 bases aligning to TRBD2. CDR1 and CDR2 from the germline V gene are SQVTM and ANQGSEA. There are 14 residues in the CDR3. Trimming removed 4 bases from V and 1 base from J; junction bases left unmatched: 3. CDR3 bases: TGCAGCGTTGCGAGCGGGATGAACACCGGGGAGCTGTTTTTT. It translates to CSVASGMNTGELFF.

This rearrangement joins TRBV2 to TRBJ2-7, with TRBD2 matching 12 bases. The CDR3 runs to 16 residues. V shed 6 bases, J shed 4 bases, and the junction held 10 bases outside the gene matches. CDR1 is SNHLY and CDR2 is FYNNEI in the germline V gene. The CDR3 DNA is TGTGCCAGCAGCGACCGACTAGCGGGAGCGTTTTACGAGCAGTACTTC. Its translation: CASSDRLAGAFYEQYF.

The chain's CDR3 is CASSLTSGSGETQYF. Here the CDR3 DNA reads TGTGCCAGCAGTTTGACTAGCGGGAGCGGAGAGACCCAGTACTTC. The chain is built from TRBV27 and TRBJ2-5; 12 nucleotides match TRBD2. Trimming took 3 bases from V and 4 from J; bases not matched to a gene: 3. The CDR3 has 15 amino acids. The germline V gene has CDR1 MNHEY and CDR2 SMNVEV (reference sequence).

This chain joins TRBV5-1 and TRBJ1-1; 11 bases line up with TRBD1. The CDR3 consists of 16 residues. V dropped 4 bases and J dropped 1; count of bases not matched to a gene: 6. From germline, CDR1 is SGHRS and CDR2 YFSETQ. The CDR3 reads CASSPAGTGGNTEAFF. The CDR3 DNA reads as TGCGCCAGCAGCCCAGCCGGGACAGGGGGGAACACTGAAGCTTTCTTT.

This clone was found once. This sequence joins TRBV11-3 and TRBJ2-1, with 8 bases aligning to TRBD2. V lost 3 bases to trimming and J lost 10 bases; unmatched junction nucleotides: 17. The CDR3 sequence is 17 residues long. Germline CDR1 reads SGHNT; CDR2 reads YENEEA. This CDR3 reads CASSLGTRAGGPQEQFF. CDR3 bases: TGTGCCAGCAGCTTGGGTACCAGGGCGGGAGGCCCCCAGGAGCAGTTCTTC. Drawing the rest from reference TRBV11-3 and TRBJ2-1, the complete variable domain is EAGVVQSPRYKIIEKKQPVAFWCNPISGHNTLYWYLQNLGQGPELLIRYENEEAVDDSQLPKDRFSAERLKGVDSTLKIQPAELGDSAVYLCASSLGTRAGGPQEQFFGPGTRLTVL.

To note about this clone: A read error may account for a junction end that differs from germline. The chain combines TRBV7-9 with TRBJ2-2; 8 bases agree with TRBD1. This CDR3 is built from 18 residues. Germline-derived CDR1 and CDR2 are SEHNR and FQNEAQ (reference sequence). DNA of the CDR3: TGTGCCTGCAGCCGCCGGACAGGGACCGTCGCGAACACCGGGGAGCTGTTTTTT. The encoded protein is CACSRRTGTVANTGELFF.

The chain couples TRBV11-3 to TRBJ1-1; the match to TRBD1 covers 7 bases. Germline CDR1 SGHNT, CDR2 YENEEA. V shed 5 bases and J 5 bases; nucleotides not matched to a gene: 14. The CDR3 has 16 residues. The CDR3 bases are TGTGCCAGCAGCGCTCCTCAGGGGGTGCGGGCAACTGAAGCTTTCTTT. Amino acid sequence: CASSAPQGVRATEAFF.

The chain links TRBV28 to TRBJ1-2, with D unclear. V lost 4 bases to trimming and J lost 2 bases, with 14 bases between them. Germline CDR1 is MDHEN and CDR2 is SYDVKM. The CDR3 has 15 residues. The CDR3: CASSSRRELNYGYTF. The CDR3 DNA reads TGTGCCAGCAGTTCACGTCGGGAGCTAAACTATGGCTACACCTTC.

This chain joins TRBV7-9 and TRBJ2-6, with 7 bases aligning to TRBD2. The germline gives CDR1 SEHNR, CDR2 FQNEAQ (reference sequence). J gave up 0 bases and V 1 base, and 0 bases lay outside the gene matches. This CDR3 has 16 amino acids. CDR3 nucleotide sequence: TGTGCCAGCAGCTTAGGGACTAGCTCTGGGGCCAACGTCCTGACTTTC. Its protein product is CASSLGTSSGANVLTF.